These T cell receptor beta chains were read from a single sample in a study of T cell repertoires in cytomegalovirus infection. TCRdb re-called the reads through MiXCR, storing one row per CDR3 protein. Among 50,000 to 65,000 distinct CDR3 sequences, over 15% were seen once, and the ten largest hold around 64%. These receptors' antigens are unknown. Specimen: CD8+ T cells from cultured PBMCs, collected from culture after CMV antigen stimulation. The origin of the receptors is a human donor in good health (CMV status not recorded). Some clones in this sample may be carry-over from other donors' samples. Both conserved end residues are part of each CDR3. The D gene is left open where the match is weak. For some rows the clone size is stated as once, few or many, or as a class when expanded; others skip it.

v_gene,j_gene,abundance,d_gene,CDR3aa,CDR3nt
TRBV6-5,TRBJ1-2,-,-,CASSLIQNLGYTF,TGTGCCAGCAGTTTGATACAAAATCTTGGCTACACCTTC
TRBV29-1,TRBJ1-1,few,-,CSGGRENTEAFF,TGCAGCGGGGGACGGGAGAACACTGAAGCTTTCTTT
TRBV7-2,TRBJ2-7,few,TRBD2,CASSSRLAGEGEQYF,TGTGCCAGCAGCTCCAGACTAGCGGGAGAGGGCGAGCAGTACTTC
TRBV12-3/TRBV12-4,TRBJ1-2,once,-,CASSRGGTRDRYGYTF,TGTGCCAGCAGTAGAGGGGGGACTAGGGATCGGTATGGCTACACCTTC
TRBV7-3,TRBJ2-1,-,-,CASSSLSGQSSYNEQFF,TGTGCCAGCAGCTCCCTCAGCGGGCAGAGCTCCTACAATGAGCAGTTCTTC
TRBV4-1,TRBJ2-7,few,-,CASSQATTIDEQYF,TGTGCCAGCAGCCAAGCGACGACAATAGACGAGCAGTACTTC
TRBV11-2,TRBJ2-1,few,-,CASSLASGLAEFF,TGTGCCAGCAGCTTAGCCTCAGGGTTGGCGGAGTTCTTC
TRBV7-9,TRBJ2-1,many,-,CASSPQHNEQFF,TGTGCCAGCAGCCCGCAACACAATGAGCAGTTCTTC
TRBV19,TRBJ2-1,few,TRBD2,CASSPGLAGGLNEQFF,TGTGCCAGTAGTCCCGGACTAGCGGGAGGGCTCAATGAGCAGTTCTTC
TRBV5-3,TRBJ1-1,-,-,CASSPGPGDTEAFF,TGTGCCAGCAGCCCCGGTCCCGGGGACACTGAAGCTTTCTTT
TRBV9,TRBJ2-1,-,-,CASSPRGPGPNNEQFF,TGTGCCAGCAGCCCAAGGGGCCCAGGCCCCAACAATGAGCAGTTCTTC
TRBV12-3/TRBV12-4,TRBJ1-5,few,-,CASSWNSNQPQHF,TGTGCCAGCAGTTGGAATAGCAATCAGCCCCAGCATTTT
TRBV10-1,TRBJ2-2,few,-,CASSDGQTNTGELFF,TGCGCCAGCAGTGACGGACAGACGAACACCGGGGAGCTGTTTTTT
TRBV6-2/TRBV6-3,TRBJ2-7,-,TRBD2,CASSRAGLSAENEQYF,TGTGCCAGCAGTAGAGCGGGACTATCAGCTGAGAACGAGCAGTACTTC
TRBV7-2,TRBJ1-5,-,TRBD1,CASTLTGSQPQHF,TGTGCCAGCACTCTGACAGGGTCCCAGCCCCAGCATTTT
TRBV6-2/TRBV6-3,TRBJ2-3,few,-,CASSYSDRRETDTQYF,TGTGCCAGCAGTTACTCCGACAGGCGGGAGACAGATACGCAGTATTTT
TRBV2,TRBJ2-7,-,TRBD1,CASIGTGGDYEQYF,TGTGCCAGCATTGGGACAGGGGGGGACTACGAGCAGTACTTC
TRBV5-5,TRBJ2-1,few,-,CASSLRGGDEQFF,TGTGCCAGCAGCTTGCGGGGTGGGGATGAGCAGTTCTTC
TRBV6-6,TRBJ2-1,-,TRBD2,CASSYDESGRAFRGEQFF,TGTGCCAGCAGTTACGATGAGAGCGGGAGGGCCTTTCGGGGTGAGCAGTTCTTC
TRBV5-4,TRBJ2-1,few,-,CASSGSGEWFF,TGTGCCAGCAGCGGATCGGGGGAATGGTTCTTC
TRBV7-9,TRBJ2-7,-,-,CASSPKEGSGDSWFEQYF,TGTGCCAGCAGCCCTAAGGAGGGGAGTGGGGACTCATGGTTCGAGCAGTACTTC
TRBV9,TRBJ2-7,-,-,CASSAGTEDFYEQYF,TGTGCCAGCAGCGCAGGGACCGAGGATTTCTACGAGCAGTACTTC
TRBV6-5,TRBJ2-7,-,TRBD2,CASSYTGLAGVGTHEQYF,TGTGCCAGCAGTTACACGGGACTAGCGGGAGTGGGTACCCACGAGCAGTACTTC
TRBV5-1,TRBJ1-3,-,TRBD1,CASSWDSASGNTIYF,TGCGCCAGCAGCTGGGACAGCGCCTCTGGAAACACCATATATTTT
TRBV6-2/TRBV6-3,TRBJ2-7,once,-,CASSSPGRPTEQYF,TGTGCCAGCAGTTCCCCCGGCCGGCCTACGGAGCAGTACTTC
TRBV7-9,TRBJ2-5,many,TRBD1,CASSSSRTGGETQYF,TGTGCCAGCAGCTCCTCCCGGACAGGGGGTGAGACCCAGTACTTC
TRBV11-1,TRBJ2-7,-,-,CASRAPGPAYEQYF,TGTGCCAGCAGAGCTCCGGGGCCAGCCTACGAGCAGTACTTC
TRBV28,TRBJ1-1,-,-,CASSPAQGVNTEAFF,TGTGCCAGCAGTCCAGCACAGGGCGTGAACACTGAAGCTTTCTTT
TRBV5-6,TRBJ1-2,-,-,CASSLGLWGPQYGYTF,TGTGCCAGCAGCTTGGGGTTGTGGGGCCCTCAGTATGGCTACACCTTC
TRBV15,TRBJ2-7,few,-,CATSSQRTPAYEQYF,TGTGCCACCAGCAGTCAACGGACACCAGCCTACGAGCAGTACTTC
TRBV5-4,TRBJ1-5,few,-,CASSLRIKPQHF,TGTGCCAGCAGCTTGAGAATCAAGCCCCAGCATTTT
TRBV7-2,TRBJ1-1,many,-,CASSNSLQGNTEAFF,TGTGCCAGCAGTAACTCGTTACAGGGGAACACTGAAGCTTTCTTT
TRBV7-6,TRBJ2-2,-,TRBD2,CASSPTSGRTGELFF,TGTGCCAGCAGCCCGACTAGCGGGAGGACCGGGGAGCTGTTTTTT
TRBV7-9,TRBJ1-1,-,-,CASGGGAHLGNTEAFF,TGTGCCAGCGGGGGGGGGGCCCACTTGGGAAACACTGAAGCTTTCTTT
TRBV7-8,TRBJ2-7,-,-,CVSRSRDFSLLGEQYF,TGTGTCAGCAGATCCAGGGACTTCTCACTACTGGGGGAGCAGTACTTC
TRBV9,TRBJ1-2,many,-,CASSVGGSGADGYTF,TGTGCCAGCAGCGTAGGGGGGTCGGGCGCCGATGGCTACACCTTC
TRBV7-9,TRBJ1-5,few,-,CASRPKGVNQPQHF,TGTGCCAGCAGACCAAAAGGGGTCAATCAGCCCCAGCATTTT
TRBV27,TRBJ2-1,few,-,CASTAGTGDEQFF,TGTGCCAGCACCGCCGGAACGGGGGATGAGCAGTTCTTC
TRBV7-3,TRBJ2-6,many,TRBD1,CASTLTGTGANVLTF,TGTGCCAGCACCCTGACAGGGACTGGGGCCAACGTCCTGACTTTC
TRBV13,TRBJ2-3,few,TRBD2,CASSSREDTDTQYF,TGTGCCAGCAGCTCGCGGGAGGACACAGATACGCAGTATTTT
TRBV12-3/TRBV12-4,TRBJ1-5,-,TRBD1,CASSTPTGMRNQPQHF,TGTGCCAGCAGCACCCCGACAGGGATGCGCAATCAGCCCCAGCATTTT
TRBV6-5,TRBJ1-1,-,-,CASRKQGFYTEAFF,TGTGCCAGCAGAAAACAGGGATTTTACACTGAAGCTTTCTTT
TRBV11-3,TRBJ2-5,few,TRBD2,CASTRYGGGETQYF,TGTGCCAGCACCCGGTATGGGGGAGGGGAGACCCAGTACTTC
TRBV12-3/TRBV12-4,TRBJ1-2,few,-,CASELTRGYGYTF,TGTGCCAGCGAGTTGACTCGGGGCTATGGCTACACCTTC
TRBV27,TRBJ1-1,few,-,CASSLKTSLMNTEAFF,TGTGCCAGCAGTCTAAAGACAAGCCTAATGAACACTGAAGCTTTCTTT
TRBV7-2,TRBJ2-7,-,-,CASSSDSREKYF,TGTGCCAGCAGCTCCGACTCCCGAGAGAAGTACTTC
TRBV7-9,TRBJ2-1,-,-,CASSNGATGEQFF,TGTGCCAGCAGCAACGGGGCCACGGGTGAGCAGTTCTTC
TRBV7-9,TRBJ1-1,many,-,CASSRPGQSTEAFF,TGTGCCAGCAGCCGACCGGGACAAAGCACTGAAGCTTTCTTT
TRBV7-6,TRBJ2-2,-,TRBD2,CASSLYSGGRNTGELFF,TGTGCCAGCAGCTTATATTCGGGGGGAAGGAACACCGGGGAGCTGTTTTTT
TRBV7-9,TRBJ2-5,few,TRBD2,CASSRSGSGETQYF,TGTGCCAGCAGTCGGAGCGGGAGCGGGGAGACCCAGTACTTC
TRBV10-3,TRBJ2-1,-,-,CAISEFKPSGNEQFF,TGTGCCATCAGTGAGTTTAAGCCCAGCGGAAATGAGCAGTTCTTC
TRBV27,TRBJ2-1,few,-,CASSFVNHSYNEQFF,TGTGCCAGCAGTTTCGTTAACCACTCCTACAATGAGCAGTTCTTC
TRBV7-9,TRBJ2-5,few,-,CASSPPAIQETQYF,TGTGCCAGCAGCCCTCCCGCTATCCAAGAGACCCAGTACTTC
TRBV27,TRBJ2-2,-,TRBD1,CASSLGQGQYTGELFF,TGTGCCAGCAGTTTAGGACAGGGGCAATACACCGGGGAGCTGTTTTTT
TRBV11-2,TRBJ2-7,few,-,CASARSGEQYF,TGTGCCAGCGCTCGTAGCGGCGAGCAGTACTTC
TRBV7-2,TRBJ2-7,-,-,CASSSGQISPYEQYF,TGTGCCAGCAGCTCAGGACAAATATCCCCCTACGAGCAGTACTTC
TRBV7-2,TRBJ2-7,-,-,CASSFSTLSYEQYF,TGTGCCAGCAGCTTCTCCACCCTCTCCTACGAGCAGTACTTC
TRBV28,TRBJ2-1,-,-,CASSSSTTKRFKQFF,TGTGCCAGCAGTTCCTCTACTACCAAGCGTTTTAAGCAGTTCTTC
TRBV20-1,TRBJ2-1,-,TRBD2,CSAPHGVAGASSYNEQLF,TGCAGTGCTCCCCACGGGGTAGCGGGGGCCAGCTCCTACAATGAGCAGCTCTTC